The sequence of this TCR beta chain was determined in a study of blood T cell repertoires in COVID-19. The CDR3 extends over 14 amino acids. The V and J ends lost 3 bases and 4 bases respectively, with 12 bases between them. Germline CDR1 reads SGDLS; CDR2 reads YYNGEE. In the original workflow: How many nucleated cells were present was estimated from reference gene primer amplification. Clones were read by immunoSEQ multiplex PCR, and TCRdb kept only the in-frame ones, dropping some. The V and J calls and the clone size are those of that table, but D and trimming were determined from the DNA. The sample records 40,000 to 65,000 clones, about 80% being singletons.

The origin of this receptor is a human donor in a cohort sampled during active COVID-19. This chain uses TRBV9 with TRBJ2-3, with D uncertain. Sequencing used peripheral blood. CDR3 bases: TGTGCCAGCAGCGCCCGTAGTCGGGCAGATACGCAGTATTTT. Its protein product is CASSARSRADTQYF.